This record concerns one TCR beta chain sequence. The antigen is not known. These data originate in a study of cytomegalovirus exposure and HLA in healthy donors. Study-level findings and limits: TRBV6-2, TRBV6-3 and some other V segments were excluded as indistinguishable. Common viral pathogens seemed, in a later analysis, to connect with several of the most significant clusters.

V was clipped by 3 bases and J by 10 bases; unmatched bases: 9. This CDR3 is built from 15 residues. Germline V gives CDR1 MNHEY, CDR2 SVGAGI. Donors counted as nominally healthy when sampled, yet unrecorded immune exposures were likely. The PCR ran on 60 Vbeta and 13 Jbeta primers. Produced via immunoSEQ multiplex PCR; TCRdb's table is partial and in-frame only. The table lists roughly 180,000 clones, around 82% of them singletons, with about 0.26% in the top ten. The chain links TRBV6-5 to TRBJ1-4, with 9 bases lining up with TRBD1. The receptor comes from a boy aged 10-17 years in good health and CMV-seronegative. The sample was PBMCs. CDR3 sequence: CASSYSGTGLGKLFF. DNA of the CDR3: TGTGCCAGCAGTTATTCCGGGACAGGGTTGGGAAAACTGTTTTTT.